This T cell receptor beta chain came from a study of T-cell memory formation after mild COVID-19. This clonotype was counted a few times. Its antigen is not known. With constant-segment primers, 5'RACE yielded cDNA libraries of TCR alpha and TCR beta that carried sample barcodes and UMIs. TCRdb used MiXCR to reprocess the 5' RACE reads, holding one entry per CDR3 protein. The top ten hold about 8.6% of the sample, which has approximately 560,000 distinct CDR3 sequences, 17% seen once. The CDR3 totals 16 residues. The germline gives CDR1 SEHNR, CDR2 FQNEAQ (reference sequence). V was clipped by 4 bases and J by 0 bases, with 13 bases between them. The study, taken as a whole, reports: Whether day 37 second-wave clones are SARS-CoV-2-specific was not confirmed. Within pre-infection memory, some responding clones were found, suggesting cross-reactive memory joined.

The J gene is TRBJ1-3, the V gene TRBV7-9; no clear D. This clonotype originated in an adult woman who had mild COVID-19 (a few samples of this study predate the infection). Cell type and time point are not known. Input material: PBMCs or a T cell subset sorted from them (not recorded which). The DNA of the CDR3 is TGTGCCAGCAGCTCACGTGGGCGCCTCTCTGGAAACACCATATATTTT. Its protein product is CASSSRGRLSGNTIYF.